The 28 T cell receptor beta chains below come from one sample, sequenced in a study of cytomegalovirus exposure and HLA in healthy donors (dated by TCRdb to 2016 to 2017). Libraries were made using the immunoSEQ multiplex PCR assay. A mixture of 60 forward primers for TCR Vbeta segments and 13 reverse primers for TCR Jbeta segments was used in the multiplex PCR. In TCRdb, the immuneACCESS table is reduced to in-frame sequences with V and J assigned. These tables do not hold every clone; where another copy was compared, an unresolved V gene accounts for under half, and the others remain unexplained. This sample gives about 160,000 clones in total; around four fifths of them show up just once. Roughly 2% of the sample belongs to the ten largest clones. The specimen sequenced was PBMCs. The receptors come from a young woman in good health and CMV-seronegative.

CDR3 coding DNA: TGTGCCATCAGCCCAGGGCCAACTAATGAAAAACTGTTTTTT. It codes for CAISPGPTNEKLFF. The chain carries TRBV10-3 and TRBJ1-4; possible D gene TRBD1, 5 bases. Germline CDR1 is ENHRY and CDR2 is SYGVKD. Deletions cut 6 bases from V and 0 bases from J, with 8 bases between. The CDR3 length is 14 residues.

This chain uses TRBV5-6 with TRBJ1-2; the D gene is possibly TRBD1 (6 bases). Germline V gives CDR1 SGHDT, CDR2 YYEEEE. Trimming left V 4 bases short and J 5 bases short, with 21 bases between. The CDR3 length is 16 residues. CDR3 in amino acids: CASSLWGGAATYGYTF. CDR3 DNA sequence: TGTGCCAGCAGCCTGTGGGGGGGGGCGGCGACTTATGGCTACACCTTC.

The rearrangement links TRBV1 to TRBJ2-1; TRBD2, as called in the table, went unchecked against the DNA. TRBV1 is assigned pseudogene status. The CDR3 sequence is 19 residues long. CDR3 nucleotide sequence: TGCACCAGCAGCCAAGAAGGGTCAACGGGGGGGAGCTCCTACAATGAGCAGTTCTTC. It specifies CTSSQEGSTGGSSYNEQFF.

In this sample, this clone turned up once. CDR3 amino acids: CAWSHWSSGNEKLFF. The CDR3 DNA reads as TGTGCCTGGAGTCATTGGAGCTCAGGGAATGAAAAACTGTTTTTT. The chain carries TRBV30 and TRBJ1-4; the D gene is possibly TRBD1 (5 bases). V was pared by 2 bases and J by 5 bases, with 15 bases between. Germline lookup yields CDR1 GTSNPN and CDR2 SVGIG (reference sequence). The CDR3 contains 15 residues.

The genes are TRBV28 and TRBJ2-1; the D gene is possibly TRBD2 (5 bases). With 7 bases removed from V and 12 bases from J, the gap between germline ends came to 19 bases. CDR3 length equals 13 residues. The germline V gene has CDR1 MDHEN and CDR2 SYDVKM. The DNA of the CDR3 is TGTGCCAGCACCCCAACGGACTTCCTTGGGCAGTTCTTC. This codes for CASTPTDFLGQFF.

This chain connects TRBV10-3 to TRBJ2-3; 8 bases are shared with TRBD1. Germline CDR1 ENHRY, CDR2 SYGVKD. J lost 4 bases, V lost 10 bases, and 10 bases had no gene match. This CDR3 region has 14 residues. CDR3 nucleotide sequence: TGTGCCACCACCACACCAGGGGGCCCAGATACGCAGTATTTT. Protein product: CATTTPGGPDTQYF.

This clone was observed a few times. The rearrangement uses TRBV25-1 and TRBJ2-1; D possibly corresponds to TRBD2 (5 bases). The V end was cut by 2 bases, the J end by 1 base, with 12 bases between. From germline, CDR1 is MGHDK and CDR2 SYGVNS. The CDR3 is 16 residues long. CDR3 region: CASSEEGERSYNEQFF. The CDR3, as DNA: TGTGCCAGCAGTGAAGAGGGCGAGAGGTCCTACAATGAGCAGTTCTTC.

The chain combines TRBV2 with TRBJ2-7, with D perhaps TRBD1 (5 bases). The CDR3 covers 15 residues. Per the germline V gene, CDR1 is SNHLY and CDR2 is FYNNEI. V was shortened by 1 base and J by 3 bases, with 13 bases between the two germline ends. The DNA of the CDR3 is TGTGCCAGCAGTGAAGAAATCCAGGGTCTCTACGAGCAGTACTTC. The encoded protein is CASSEEIQGLYEQYF.

The rearrangement joins TRBV28 to TRBJ1-2; 8 bases fit TRBD1. The germline V gene has CDR1 MDHEN and CDR2 SYDVKM. The V gene end was trimmed by 7 bases and the J gene end by 2 bases; junction bases not matched to a gene: 6. This CDR3 has 14 residues. The DNA for the CDR3 is TGTGCCAGCATCGATGGACAGGGCAACTATGGCTACACCTTC. Translation: CASIDGQGNYGYTF.

This sequence joins TRBV10-3 and TRBJ2-1; 9 nucleotides line up with TRBD2. This CDR3 is built from 14 residues. With V trimmed by 4 bases and J by 7 bases, 5 bases remained unmatched. Germline loops: CDR1 ENHRY, CDR2 SYGVKD. CDR3 in amino acids: CAISGSGGLNEQFF. The CDR3 DNA is TGTGCCATCAGTGGCAGCGGGGGGTTGAATGAGCAGTTCTTC.

A remark on this clone: At one end, the junction sequence differs from germline, possibly due to a read error. This chain uses TRBV5-4 with TRBJ2-5; 7 bases fit TRBD2. Germline V CDR1 and CDR2: SGHNT, YYREEE (reference sequence). This CDR3 comprises 13 residues. The CDR3 bases are TGTGCCAGCAGGTTGGGACTACAAGAGACCCAGTACTTC. Translated: CASRLGLQETQYF.

The V gene is TRBV2, the J gene TRBJ2-2, with 11 bases aligning to TRBD2. Germline CDR1 is SNHLY and CDR2 is FYNNEI. The junction had 3 bases not matched to a gene; V was cut back by 5 bases and J by 1 base. This CDR3 spans 16 amino acids. The DNA of the CDR3 is TGTGCCAGCAGTCGACTAGCGGGATTGAACACCGGGGAGCTGTTTTTT. This encodes CASSRLAGLNTGELFF.

With regard to this clone: One end of the junction is discordant with germline, which a read error may explain. This sample also contains other DNA sequences that code for the same CDR3. The chain links TRBV7-3 to TRBJ2-3; TRBD2 matches at 16 bases. Germline CDR1 reads SGHTA; CDR2 reads FQGTGA. This CDR3 has 16 amino acids. The CDR3 sequence is CASSFGTSGRGDTQYF. Written as DNA, the CDR3 is TGTGCTAGCAGCTTCGGGACTAGCGGGAGGGGGGATACGCAGTATTTT.

This clone appeared a few times. This sample includes further DNA sequences coding for the same CDR3. This rearrangement joins TRBV5-1 to TRBJ2-7, with 7 positions matching TRBD1. The trim removed 0 bases at V and 0 bases at J, leaving 3 bases unmatched. In germline, CDR1 is SGHRS, CDR2 YFSETQ. The CDR3 is made up of 15 amino acids. CDR3 coding DNA: TGCGCCAGCAGCTTGGTATGGGACAGCTCCTACGAGCAGTACTTC. Translating it yields CASSLVWDSSYEQYF.

This clone was counted once. The gene calls are TRBV5-5 and TRBJ2-3; the D gene is possibly TRBD2 (6 bases). V dropped 0 bases and J dropped 4 bases, with 12 bases sitting between them. Looked up from germline, CDR1 is SGHKS and CDR2 is YYEKEE (reference sequence). The CDR3 covers 15 residues. CDR3 nucleotide sequence: TGTGCCAGCAGCTTGGGCACGACGGGGGCAGATACGCAGTATTTT. This translates into CASSLGTTGADTQYF.

The rearrangement links TRBV5-1 to TRBJ2-7; possibly TRBD1 for D (6 bases). V lost 4 bases and J lost 0, with 14 bases in between. This CDR3 has 15 residues. Germline V gene lookup returns CDR1 SGHRS and CDR2 YFSETQ. The DNA for the CDR3 is TGCGCCAGCAGCCAAGATATGACAGGCTCCTACGAGCAGTACTTC. This translates into CASSQDMTGSYEQYF.

This chain joins TRBV18 and TRBJ2-3, with 9 nucleotides matching TRBD1. Germline V gene data show CDR1 as KGHSH and CDR2 as LQKENI. CDR3 size: 15 residues. Trimming at V came to 4 bases and at J to 2 bases, leaving 4 bases not matched to a gene. The CDR3 DNA sequence: TGTGCCAGCTCACGCGGGACAGGGTACACAGATACGCAGTATTTT. It is translated as CASSRGTGYTDTQYF.

This chain connects TRBV7-9 to TRBJ1-5, with 9 bases lining up with TRBD1. The germline V gene has CDR1 SEHNR and CDR2 FQNEAQ (reference sequence). V shed 5 bases and J 3 bases; nucleotides not matched to a gene: 8. This CDR3 is 16 amino acids long. This chain's CDR3 is CASSGGTGRINQPQHF. CDR3 DNA sequence: TGTGCCAGCAGCGGAGGGACAGGGAGGATCAATCAGCCCCAGCATTTT.

CDR3 amino acids: CASSRGSGEANVLTF. The CDR3 coding sequence is TGTGCCAGCAGTCGGGGGAGCGGGGAGGCCAACGTCCTGACTTTC. The chain uses TRBV6-6 and TRBJ2-6; TRBD2 aligns across 7 bases. The CDR3 runs to 15 residues. Trimming took 5 bases from V and 6 from J; bases not matched to a gene: 7. The V gene's germline CDR1 is MNHNY and CDR2 SVGAGI (reference sequence).

The rearrangement links TRBV6-5 to TRBJ1-2; D may be TRBD1 (6 bases). Germline V gives CDR1 MNHEY, CDR2 SVGAGI. The length of the CDR3 is 13 residues. Trimming cost V 5 bases and J 4 bases, with 11 bases left between them. The CDR3 spells CASSEGTTYGYTF. The CDR3 DNA reads TGTGCCAGCAGTGAGGGGACAACCTATGGCTACACCTTC.

This chain joins TRBV19 and TRBJ1-1; TRBD1 might be the D (5 bases). Trimming shortened V by 5 bases and J by 1 base, and 14 bases separated the two germline ends. CDR3 length equals 15 residues. Looked up from germline, CDR1 is LNHDA and CDR2 is SQIVND (reference sequence). The CDR3 sequence is CASSPTYTGNTEAFF. CDR3 in DNA: TGTGCCAGTAGTCCCACCTATACAGGGAACACTGAAGCTTTCTTT.

The chain couples TRBV6-4 to TRBJ1-5; 9 positions agree with TRBD1. The V gene's germline CDR1 is MRHNA and CDR2 SNTAGT. The CDR3 spans 14 residues. V was clipped by 5 bases and J by 7 bases; unmatched bases: 6. CDR3 sequence (DNA): TGTGCCAGCAGTAACACAGGGGGCTGGCAGCCCCAGCATTTT. The encoded protein is CASSNTGGWQPQHF.

This clone came up once. V is TRBV5-5 and J is TRBJ2-1; 11 bases align to TRBD2. CDR1 is SGHKS and CDR2 is YYEKEE in the germline V gene (reference sequence). The CDR3 spans 15 residues. Trimming at V came to 3 bases and at J to 4 bases, leaving 3 bases not matched to a gene. This CDR3 is CASSSGLADYNEQFF. The CDR3 nucleotides read TGTGCCAGCAGCTCGGGACTAGCGGATTACAATGAGCAGTTCTTC.

The gene calls are TRBV18 and TRBJ2-5; D is possibly TRBD1 (6 bases). The CDR3 consists of 15 residues. V was pared by 3 bases and J by 2 bases, with 13 bases between. Germline loops: CDR1 KGHSH, CDR2 LQKENI. CDR3 coding DNA: TGTGCCAGCTCACCGATAACCGGGACACAAGAGACCCAGTACTTC. Protein sequence: CASSPITGTQETQYF.

The genes are TRBV4-2 and TRBJ1-1; 8 positions agree with TRBD1. In germline, CDR1 is LGHNA, CDR2 YNFKEQ. V lost 0 bases and J lost 4; bases outside the gene matches: 13. The CDR3 runs 18 residues. Here the CDR3 DNA reads TGTGCCAGCAGCCAAGAAACTACAGGGGCAGGGGGCGGCACTGAAGCTTTCTTT. Its translation: CASSQETTGAGGGTEAFF.

The chain carries TRBV6-5 and TRBJ1-6; maybe TRBD1 (6 bases). V was shortened by 6 bases and J by 9 bases, with 12 bases between the two germline ends. This CDR3 has 13 residues. Germline CDR1 and CDR2: MNHEY and SVGAGI. In DNA form, the CDR3 reads TGTGCCAGCAGACAGGGTTTTGGTTCACCCCTCCACTTT. This gives the protein CASRQGFGSPLHF.

This clone was recorded only once. The chain links TRBV28 to TRBJ2-7; no definite D call. Germline values: CDR1 MDHEN, CDR2 SYDVKM. The V end lost 2 bases, the J end lost 4 bases, and 6 bases lay between the germline ends. The CDR3 runs 12 residues. The CDR3 loop reads CASSLMRYEQYF. In DNA form, the CDR3 reads TGTGCCAGCAGTTTAATGAGGTACGAGCAGTACTTC.

CDR3 DNA: TGTGCCAGCAGCTTATTCCCGGCCGTGGGGCCCGATTCACCCCTCCACTTT. Translation gives CASSLFPAVGPDSPLHF. The V call is TRBV7-2, the J call TRBJ1-6, with a weak D call TRBD1 (5 bases). V was shortened by 2 bases and J by 8 bases, with 19 bases between the two germline ends. Germline values: CDR1 SGHTA, CDR2 FQGNSA. CDR3 length: 17 amino acids. Using reference TRBV7-2 and TRBJ1-6 for the parts outside the CDR3, the full variable domain is GAGVSQSPSNKVTEKGKDVELRCDPISGHTALYWYRQSLGQGLEFLIYFQGNSAPDKSGLPSDRFSAERTGGSVSTLTIQRTQQEDSAVYLCASSLFPAVGPDSPLHFGNGTRLTVT.